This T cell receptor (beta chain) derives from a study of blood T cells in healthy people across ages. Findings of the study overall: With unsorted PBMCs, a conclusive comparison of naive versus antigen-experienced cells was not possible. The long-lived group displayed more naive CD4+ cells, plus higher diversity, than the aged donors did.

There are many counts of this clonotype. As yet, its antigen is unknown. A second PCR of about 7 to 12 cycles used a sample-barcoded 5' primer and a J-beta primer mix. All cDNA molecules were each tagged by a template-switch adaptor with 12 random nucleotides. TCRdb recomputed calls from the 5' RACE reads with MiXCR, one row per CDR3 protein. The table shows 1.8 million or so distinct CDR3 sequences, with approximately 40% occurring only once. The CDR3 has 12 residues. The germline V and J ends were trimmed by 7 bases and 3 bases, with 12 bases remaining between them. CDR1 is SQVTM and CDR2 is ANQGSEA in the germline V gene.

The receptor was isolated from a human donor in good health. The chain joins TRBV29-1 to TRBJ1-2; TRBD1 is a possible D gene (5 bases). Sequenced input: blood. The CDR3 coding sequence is TGCAGCGCCGCGGGGGGAGACTATGGCTACACCTTC. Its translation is CSAAGGDYGYTF.